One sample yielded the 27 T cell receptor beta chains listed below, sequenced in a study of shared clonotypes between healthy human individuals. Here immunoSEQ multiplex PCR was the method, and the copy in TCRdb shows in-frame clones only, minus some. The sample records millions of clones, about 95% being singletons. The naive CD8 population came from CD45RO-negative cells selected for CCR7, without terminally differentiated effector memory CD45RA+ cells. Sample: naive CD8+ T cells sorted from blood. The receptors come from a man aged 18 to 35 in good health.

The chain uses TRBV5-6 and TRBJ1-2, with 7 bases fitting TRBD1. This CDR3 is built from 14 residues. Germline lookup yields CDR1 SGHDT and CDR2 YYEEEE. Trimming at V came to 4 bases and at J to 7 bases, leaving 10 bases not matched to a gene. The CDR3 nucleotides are TGTGCCAGCAGCATGGCTGGGGACAGCCCTGGCTACACCTTC. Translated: CASSMAGDSPGYTF. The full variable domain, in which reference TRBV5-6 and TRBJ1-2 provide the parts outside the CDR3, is DAGVTQSPTHLIKTRGQQVTLRCSPKSGHDTVSWYQQALGQGPQFIFQYYEEEERQRGNFPDRFSGHQFPNYSSELNVNALLLGDSALYLCASSMAGDSPGYTFGSGTRLTVV.

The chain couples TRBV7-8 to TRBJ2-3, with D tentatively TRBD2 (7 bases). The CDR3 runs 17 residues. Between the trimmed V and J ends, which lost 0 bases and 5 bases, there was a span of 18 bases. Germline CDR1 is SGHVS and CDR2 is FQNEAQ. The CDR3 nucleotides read TGTGCCAGCAGCTTAGCGATTAGGGGGGGCTTCGTAGATACGCAGTATTTT. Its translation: CASSLAIRGGFVDTQYF.

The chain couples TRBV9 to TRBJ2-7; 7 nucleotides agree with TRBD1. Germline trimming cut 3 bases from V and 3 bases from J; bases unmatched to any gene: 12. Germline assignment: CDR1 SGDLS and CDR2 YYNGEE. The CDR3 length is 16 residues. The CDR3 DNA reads TGTGCCAGCAGCGCGGGTCCCACAGGGGCCCACTACGAGCAGTACTTC. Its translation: CASSAGPTGAHYEQYF.

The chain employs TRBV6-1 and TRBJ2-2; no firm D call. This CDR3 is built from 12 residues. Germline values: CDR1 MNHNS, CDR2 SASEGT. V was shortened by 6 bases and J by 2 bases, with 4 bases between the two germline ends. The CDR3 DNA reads TGTGCCAGCAGCTTCAACACCGGGGAGCTGTTTTTT. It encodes CASSFNTGELFF.

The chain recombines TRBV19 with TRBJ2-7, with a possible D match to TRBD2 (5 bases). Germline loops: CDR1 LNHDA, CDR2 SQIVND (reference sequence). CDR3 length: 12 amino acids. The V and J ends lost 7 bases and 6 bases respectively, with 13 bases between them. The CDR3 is CASKDFASEQYF. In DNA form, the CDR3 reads TGTGCCAGTAAGGACTTCGCCAGCGAGCAGTACTTC.

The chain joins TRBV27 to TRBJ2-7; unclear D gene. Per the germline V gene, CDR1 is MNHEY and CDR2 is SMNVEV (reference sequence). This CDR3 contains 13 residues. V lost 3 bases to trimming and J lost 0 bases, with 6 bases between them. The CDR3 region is CASSFYSSYEQYF. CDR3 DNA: TGTGCCAGCAGTTTCTATAGCTCCTACGAGCAGTACTTC.

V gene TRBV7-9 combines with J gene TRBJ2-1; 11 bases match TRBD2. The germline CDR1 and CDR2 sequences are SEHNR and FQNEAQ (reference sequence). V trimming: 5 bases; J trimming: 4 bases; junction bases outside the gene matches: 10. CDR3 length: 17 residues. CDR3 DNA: TGTGCCAGCAGCCCGTACTCCGGGACTAGCGGTTACAATGAGCAGTTCTTC. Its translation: CASSPYSGTSGYNEQFF.

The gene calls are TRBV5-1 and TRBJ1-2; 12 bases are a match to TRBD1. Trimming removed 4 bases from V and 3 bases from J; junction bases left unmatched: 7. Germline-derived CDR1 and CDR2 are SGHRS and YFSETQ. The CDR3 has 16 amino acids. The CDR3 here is CASSPGTGGLDYGYTF. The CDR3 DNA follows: TGCGCCAGCAGCCCCGGGACAGGGGGCCTGGACTATGGCTACACCTTC.

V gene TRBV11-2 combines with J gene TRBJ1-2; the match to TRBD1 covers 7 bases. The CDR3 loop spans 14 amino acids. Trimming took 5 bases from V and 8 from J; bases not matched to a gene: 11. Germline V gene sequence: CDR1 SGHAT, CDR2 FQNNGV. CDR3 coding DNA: TGTGCCAGCAGCGCTGAGACAGGGTGGTACGGCTACACCTTC. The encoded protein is CASSAETGWYGYTF.

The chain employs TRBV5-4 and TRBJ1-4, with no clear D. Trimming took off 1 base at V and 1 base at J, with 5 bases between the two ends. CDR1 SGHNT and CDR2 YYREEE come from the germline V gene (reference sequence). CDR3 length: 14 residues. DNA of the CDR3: TGTGCCAGCAGCTTGACCGTAACTAATGAAAAACTGTTTTTT. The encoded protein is CASSLTVTNEKLFF.

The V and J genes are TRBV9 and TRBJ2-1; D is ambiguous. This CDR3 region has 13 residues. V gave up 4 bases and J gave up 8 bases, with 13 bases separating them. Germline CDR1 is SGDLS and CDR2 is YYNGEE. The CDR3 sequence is CASSPSEEHEQFF. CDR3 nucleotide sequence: TGTGCCAGCAGCCCCAGTGAGGAGCATGAGCAGTTCTTC.

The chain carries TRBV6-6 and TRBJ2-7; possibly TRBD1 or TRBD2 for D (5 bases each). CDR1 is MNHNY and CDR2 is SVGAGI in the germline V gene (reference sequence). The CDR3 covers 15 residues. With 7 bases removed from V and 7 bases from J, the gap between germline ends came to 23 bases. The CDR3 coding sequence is TGTGCCAGCAACTTTCAAAGAGGGGCCCTAAGGGAGCAGTACTTC. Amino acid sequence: CASNFQRGALREQYF.

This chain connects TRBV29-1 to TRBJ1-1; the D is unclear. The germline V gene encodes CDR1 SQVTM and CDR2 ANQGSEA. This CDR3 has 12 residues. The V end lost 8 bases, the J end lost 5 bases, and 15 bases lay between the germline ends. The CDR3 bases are TGCAGCTCCGGACCCCCTGGGACTGAAGCTTTCTTT. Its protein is CSSGPPGTEAFF.

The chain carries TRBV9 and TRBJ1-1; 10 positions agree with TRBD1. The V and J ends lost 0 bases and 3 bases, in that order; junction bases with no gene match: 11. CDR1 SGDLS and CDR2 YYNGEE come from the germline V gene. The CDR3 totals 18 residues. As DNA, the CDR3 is TGTGCCAGCAGCGTAGGTCCCCGGGACAGGGGAAGAGACACTGAAGCTTTCTTT. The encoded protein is CASSVGPRDRGRDTEAFF.

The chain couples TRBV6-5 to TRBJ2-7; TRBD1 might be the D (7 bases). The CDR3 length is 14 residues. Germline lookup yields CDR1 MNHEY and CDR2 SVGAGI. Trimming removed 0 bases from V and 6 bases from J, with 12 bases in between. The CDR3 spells CASSYSTQGGEQYF. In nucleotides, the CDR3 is TGTGCCAGCAGTTACTCGACGCAGGGGGGCGAGCAGTACTTC.

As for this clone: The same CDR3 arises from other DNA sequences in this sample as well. This chain's CDR3 is CASSRGEGNQPQHF. The CDR3 nucleotides read TGTGCCAGCAGTAGGGGTGAGGGCAATCAGCCCCAGCATTTT. The J gene is TRBJ1-5, the V gene TRBV7-9, with TRBD1 as a possible D gene (5 bases). The CDR3 sequence is 14 residues long. The V end was cut by 6 bases, the J end by 2 bases, with 11 bases between. The germline V gene encodes CDR1 SEHNR and CDR2 FQNEAQ (reference sequence).

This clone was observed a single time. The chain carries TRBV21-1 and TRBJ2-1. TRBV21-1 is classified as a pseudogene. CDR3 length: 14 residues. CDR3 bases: TGTGCCAGCAGACCCACTGACCCCCGCAATGAGCAGTTCTTC. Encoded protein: CASRPTDPRNEQFF.

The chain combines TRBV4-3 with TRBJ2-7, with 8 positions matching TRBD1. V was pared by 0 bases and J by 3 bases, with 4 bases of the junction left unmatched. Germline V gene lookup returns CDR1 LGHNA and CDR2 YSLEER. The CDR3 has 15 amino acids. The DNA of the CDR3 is TGCGCCAGCAGCCAAGACGACAGGGGTATCTACGAGCAGTACTTC. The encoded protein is CASSQDDRGIYEQYF.

The CDR3 DNA sequence: TGTGCCAGCAGTTTATCGGTGCTAGCGGGAGACACCGGGGAGCTGTTTTTT. This encodes CASSLSVLAGDTGELFF. The V and J genes are TRBV27 and TRBJ2-2; 10 bases agree with TRBD2. V lost 0 bases, J lost 3 bases, and 4 bases stayed unmatched. The CDR3 sequence is 17 residues long. The germline V gene encodes CDR1 MNHEY and CDR2 SMNVEV (reference sequence).

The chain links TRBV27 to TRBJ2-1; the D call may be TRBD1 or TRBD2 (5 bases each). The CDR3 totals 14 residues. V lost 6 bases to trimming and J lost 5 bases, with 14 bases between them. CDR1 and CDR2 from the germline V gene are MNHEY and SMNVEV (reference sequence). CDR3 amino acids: CASRRTGTNNEQFF. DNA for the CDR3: TGTGCCAGCAGGCGGACCGGGACGAACAATGAGCAGTTCTTC.

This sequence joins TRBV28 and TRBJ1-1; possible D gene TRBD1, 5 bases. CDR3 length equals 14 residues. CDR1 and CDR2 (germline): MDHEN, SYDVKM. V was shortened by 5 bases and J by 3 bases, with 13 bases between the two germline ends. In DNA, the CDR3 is TGTGCCAGCAGTGAGCCATGGACACACACTGAAGCTTTCTTT. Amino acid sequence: CASSEPWTHTEAFF.

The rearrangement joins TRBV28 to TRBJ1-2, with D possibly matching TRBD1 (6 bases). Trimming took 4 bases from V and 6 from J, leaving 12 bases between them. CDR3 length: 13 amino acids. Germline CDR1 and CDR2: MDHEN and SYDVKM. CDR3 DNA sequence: TGTGCCAGCAGTTATAGGGGGACGGATGGCTACACCTTC. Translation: CASSYRGTDGYTF.

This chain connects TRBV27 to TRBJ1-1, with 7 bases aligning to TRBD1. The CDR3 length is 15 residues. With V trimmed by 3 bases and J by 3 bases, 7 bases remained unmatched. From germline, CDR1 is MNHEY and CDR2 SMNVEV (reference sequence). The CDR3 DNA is TGTGCCAGCAGTTTTCGGTCAGGGGGGCACACTGAAGCTTTCTTT. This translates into CASSFRSGGHTEAFF.

CDR3 bases: TGTGCCAGCAGTTACGATCTAGCGGGATTAGATACGCAGTATTTT. Protein: CASSYDLAGLDTQYF. This sequence joins TRBV6-5 and TRBJ2-3; 9 bases agree with TRBD2. The ends lost 2 bases at V and 5 bases at J; junction bases unmatched: 5. This CDR3 is built from 15 residues. From germline, CDR1 is MNHEY and CDR2 SVGAGI.

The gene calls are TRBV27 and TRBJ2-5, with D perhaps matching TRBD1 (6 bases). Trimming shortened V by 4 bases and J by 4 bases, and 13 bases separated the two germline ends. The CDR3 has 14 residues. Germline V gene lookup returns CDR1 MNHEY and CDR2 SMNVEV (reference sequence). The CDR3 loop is CASSSRGNLETQYF. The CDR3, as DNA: TGTGCCAGCAGTTCCAGGGGAAACCTAGAGACCCAGTACTTC.

CDR3 sequence: CAWSVGRNSYEQYF. The CDR3 DNA sequence: TGTGCCTGGAGTGTAGGCAGGAATTCCTACGAGCAGTACTTC. V is TRBV30 and J is TRBJ2-7; unclear D gene. Germline-derived CDR1 and CDR2 are GTSNPN and SVGIG (reference sequence). CDR3 length: 14 amino acids. V gave up 0 bases and J gave up 1 base, with 10 bases separating them.

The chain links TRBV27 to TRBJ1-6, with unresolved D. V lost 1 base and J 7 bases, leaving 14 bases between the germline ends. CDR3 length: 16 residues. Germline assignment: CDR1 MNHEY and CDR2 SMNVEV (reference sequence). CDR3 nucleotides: TGTGCCAGCAGTTTATGGGCTCAGGCTCTAAATTCACCCCTCCACTTT. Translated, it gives CASSLWAQALNSPLHF.